The 13 T cell receptor beta chains listed next were all sequenced from one sample in a study of blood T cell repertoires in COVID-19. Measured with immunoSEQ multiplex PCR; TCRdb has only the in-frame clones, and not every one. The repertoire holds roughly 92,000 clones, about 89% seen once, with 6% to 9.5% in the top ten. Material: peripheral blood. These receptors all come from a human donor with acute or convalescent COVID-19. The donor label of this sample is uncertain.

The chain recombines TRBV25-1 with TRBJ2-2; possibly TRBD2 for D (5 bases). V lost 1 base and J 4 bases, leaving 13 bases between the germline ends. Germline lookup yields CDR1 MGHDK and CDR2 SYGVNS. This CDR3 has 16 residues. The CDR3 nucleotides are TGTGCCAGCAGTGAATCGTGGAGCGCGGGCACCGGGGAGCTGTTTTTT. It is translated as CASSESWSAGTGELFF.

V is TRBV30 and J is TRBJ1-3; 8 positions agree with TRBD1. Germline lookup yields CDR1 GTSNPN and CDR2 SVGIG (reference sequence). V lost 1 base, J lost 2 bases, and 1 base stayed unmatched. The CDR3 contains 14 residues. CDR3 in DNA: TGTGCCTGGAGTGCGACAGGGGCTGGAAACACCATATATTTT. It encodes CAWSATGAGNTIYF.

This rearrangement joins TRBV11-3 to TRBJ2-3, with 9 bases fitting TRBD2. The trim removed 5 bases at V and 1 base at J, leaving 10 bases unmatched. The length of the CDR3 is 17 residues. In germline, CDR1 is SGHNT, CDR2 YENEEA. The CDR3 spells CASSRRGGAVGTDTQYF. The CDR3, as DNA: TGTGCCAGCAGCCGACGCGGGGGGGCCGTTGGCACAGATACGCAGTATTTT.

This chain joins TRBV7-8 and TRBJ1-2, with D perhaps matching TRBD1 (5 bases). V was shortened by 7 bases and J by 4 bases, with 22 bases between the two germline ends. This CDR3 is built from 16 residues. In germline, CDR1 is SGHVS, CDR2 FQNEAQ. The CDR3 spells CASTPERGAPFYGYTF. The CDR3 nucleotides are TGTGCCAGCACCCCGGAAAGGGGCGCCCCTTTCTATGGCTACACCTTC. Based on the CDR3 plus reference TRBV7-8 and TRBJ1-2, the full variable domain is GAGVSQSPRYKVAKRGQDVALRCDPISGHVSLFWYQQALGQGPEFLTYFQNEAQLDKSGLPSDRFFAERPEGSVSTLKIQRTQQEDSAVYLCASTPERGAPFYGYTFGSGTRLTVV.

Only a few counts were recorded for this clone. The gene calls are TRBV7-8 and TRBJ2-6; tentatively, D is TRBD1 (6 bases). The germline CDR1 and CDR2 sequences are SGHVS and FQNEAQ. The germline V and J ends were trimmed by 5 bases and 2 bases, with 10 bases remaining between them. CDR3 size: 15 residues. In nucleotides, the CDR3 is TGTGCCAGCAGCGACAGGCCAACTGGGGCCAACGTCCTGACTTTC. Translating gives CASSDRPTGANVLTF.

The V gene is TRBV2, the J gene TRBJ1-1; D gene uncertain. V was pared by 8 bases and J by 1 base, with 11 bases between. The CDR3 runs to 13 residues. The germline CDR1 and CDR2 sequences are SNHLY and FYNNEI. The CDR3 nucleotides read TGTGCCAGCCAAACAACCCAGAACACTGAAGCTTTCTTT. It translates to CASQTTQNTEAFF.

V usage is TRBV4-2 and J usage is TRBJ1-1, with D maybe TRBD1 (5 bases). V lost 2 bases, J lost 1 base, and 14 bases lay in between. Germline V CDR1 and CDR2: LGHNA, YNFKEQ. The CDR3 is 16 amino acids. The CDR3 loop reads CASSQPSAGENTEAFF. CDR3 in DNA: TGTGCCAGCAGCCAACCCTCGGCGGGGGAGAACACTGAAGCTTTCTTT.

This clone was detected only once. The chain is built from TRBV3-1 (or the pseudogene TRBV3-2) and TRBJ2-2, with TRBD1 as a possible D gene (5 bases). V was clipped by 7 bases and J by 4 bases, with 19 bases between them. Germline V CDR1 and CDR2: LGHDT, YNNKEL (reference sequence). The CDR3 covers 16 residues. CDR3 nucleotides: TGTGCCAGCATTCCAGGGTCCGGAACGGGCACCGGGGAGCTGTTTTTT. Its protein product is CASIPGSGTGTGELFF.

This sequence joins TRBV27 and TRBJ2-5, with 9 positions matching TRBD2. The junction had 12 bases not matched to a gene; V was cut back by 6 bases and J by 4 bases. The CDR3 length is 16 residues. Germline CDR1 reads MNHEY; CDR2 reads SMNVEV (reference sequence). The CDR3 spells CASRGRLAGFSETQYF. DNA of the CDR3: TGTGCCAGCAGGGGCCGTCTAGCGGGGTTTTCAGAGACCCAGTACTTC.

The V and J genes are TRBV4-1 and TRBJ1-2; the D gene is possibly TRBD1 (5 bases). CDR3 size: 16 residues. Trimming removed 4 bases from V and 2 bases from J, with 17 bases in between. CDR1 is MGHRA and CDR2 is YSYEKL in the germline V gene. As DNA, the CDR3 is TGCGCCAGCAGCCTGCTTCCTCAGGGCGGAAACTATGGCTACACCTTC. Its protein product is CASSLLPQGGNYGYTF.

The J gene is TRBJ1-1, the V gene TRBV5-4; TRBD1 agrees at 7 bases. The V gene's germline CDR1 is SGHNT and CDR2 YYREEE (reference sequence). The CDR3 contains 14 residues. J lost 2 bases, V lost 4 bases, and 5 bases had no gene match. CDR3 DNA: TGTGCCAGCAGCGAGGGACAGATAAACACTGAAGCTTTCTTT. Translation gives CASSEGQINTEAFF.

This sequence joins TRBV3-1 (or the pseudogene TRBV3-2) and TRBJ1-2; 7 positions match TRBD1. The CDR3 has 13 amino acids. Trimming took 4 bases from V and 5 from J; bases not matched to a gene: 4. Germline CDR1 and CDR2: LGHDT and YNNKEL (reference sequence). CDR3 sequence reads: CASSPKTGYGYTF. CDR3 DNA: TGTGCCAGCAGCCCAAAGACAGGGTATGGCTACACCTTC.

The chain joins TRBV6-5 to TRBJ1-3; no clear D. Germline V gives CDR1 MNHEY, CDR2 SVGAGI. V shed 10 bases and J shed 0 bases, with 10 bases lying between them. The CDR3 is made up of 13 amino acids. In DNA form, the CDR3 reads TGTGCCACACATCTGAACTCTGGAAACACCATATATTTT. Protein product: CATHLNSGNTIYF.